A selection of T cell receptor beta chains follows, all from one sample in a study of vaccination and CD4 T cells after COVID-19. TCRdb redid the calling of the PCR reads with MiXCR, one entry per CDR3 protein. The table lists about 15,000 distinct CDR3 sequences, roughly two thirds of them singletons, with about 1.1% in the top ten. The input for sequencing was CD4+ T cells from blood, taken after SARS-CoV-2 vaccination. The receptors originated from a human donor who had recovered from COVID-19. CDR3s leave out the opening cysteine and the closing phenylalanine or tryptophan. Some rows have no size entry. The others give once, few or many, or a class for an expanded clone.

>few|TRBJ1-2|TRBV24-1
ATSTGNYGYT
>once|TRBJ2-7|TRBV27
ASSTLQGYEQY
>NA|TRBJ2-7|TRBV20-1
SAERDRREQY
>NA|TRBJ2-4|TRBV6-5
ASSYGLAGGNIQY
>NA|TRBJ2-6|TRBV5-1
ASSLVLGSGANVLT
>NA|TRBJ1-4|TRBV7-9
ASSSAGGSEEKLF
>NA|TRBJ1-5|TRBV28
ASRGAGTAAHQPQH
>few|TRBJ1-2|TRBV2
ASSEGRAHGYT
>few|TRBJ1-6|TRBV19
ATRGPGTDYNSPLH
>NA|TRBJ1-6|TRBV18
ASSPDAKSTLH
>NA|TRBJ2-3|TRBV7-9
ASSPTDTSSTDTQY
>few|TRBJ2-3|TRBV7-2
ASSFSPATDTQY
>NA|TRBJ2-2|TRBV28
ASSLHAGGNTGELF
>NA|TRBJ1-5|TRBV2
ASSTVPPQH